A selection of T cell receptor beta chains follows, all from one sample in a study of T cell responses to AZD1222 COVID-19 vaccine. Using immunoSEQ multiplex PCR, the repertoire was profiled, and TCRdb retains in-frame clones only, with some absent. The sample yields around 150,000 clones, 90% to 95% seen once. The starting material was peripheral blood, obtained on day 0 of AZD1222 vaccination. These receptors all come from an adult in good health. Each CDR3 is given with its conserved first and last residue. D genes are given only for firm matches. Clone size is not always given. Where it is, it says once, few, many or a class for expanded clones.

d_call,j_call,cdr3_length,clone_size,v_call,cdr3_aa,cdr3_nt
TRBD2,TRBJ2-1,19,NA,TRBV5-5,CASSPGTSGGAGPYNEQFF,TGTGCCAGCAGCCCGGGGACTAGCGGGGGGGCCGGCCCCTACAATGAGCAGTTCTTC
TRBD1,TRBJ1-1,15,NA,TRBV18,CASSPQGAQNTEAFF,TGTGCCAGCTCACCGCAGGGGGCTCAGAACACTGAAGCTTTCTTT
NA,TRBJ2-1,14,NA,TRBV29-1,CSVEGHVQGDEQFF,TGCAGCGTTGAAGGGCACGTACAAGGGGATGAGCAGTTCTTC
TRBD1,TRBJ2-1,18,NA,TRBV28,CASTKPFRTGSSYNEQFF,TGTGCCAGCACCAAACCCTTCCGGACAGGGAGTTCCTACAATGAGCAGTTCTTC
NA,TRBJ1-1,11,NA,TRBV12-3/TRBV12-4,CASTLNTEAFF,TGTGCCAGCACACTTAACACTGAAGCTTTCTTT
TRBD1,TRBJ2-7,17,NA,TRBV3-1/TRBV3-2,CASSQDANRDRGDEQYF,TGTGCCAGCAGCCAAGATGCCAATCGGGACAGGGGCGACGAGCAGTACTTC
NA,TRBJ2-3,13,NA,TRBV6-5,CASTRTATDTQYF,TGTGCCAGCACCAGGACAGCCACAGATACGCAGTATTTT
TRBD2,TRBJ2-4,19,NA,TRBV7-8,CASFHGRGVTGMAKNIQYF,TGTGCCAGCTTCCATGGGAGGGGTGTCACGGGGATGGCCAAAAACATTCAGTACTTC
NA,TRBJ1-2,13,NA,TRBV5-5,CASSFRDSYGYTF,TGTGCCAGCAGCTTCCGGGATAGCTATGGCTACACCTTC
NA,TRBJ1-1,15,NA,TRBV7-3,CASSPHPYLGTEAFF,TGTGCCAGCAGCCCACATCCCTATCTGGGCACTGAAGCTTTCTTT
TRBD1,TRBJ1-4,14,NA,TRBV28,CASSVPGQGEKLFF,TGTGCCAGCAGTGTACCGGGACAGGGTGAAAAACTGTTTTTT
NA,TRBJ2-3,10,few,TRBV29-1,CSPGQDTQYF,TGCAGCCCTGGGCAAGATACGCAGTATTTT
NA,TRBJ2-7,13,NA,TRBV5-1,CASSLGQVREQYF,TGCGCCAGCAGCTTGGGTCAGGTCCGGGAGCAGTACTTC
NA,TRBJ1-2,12,NA,TRBV28,CASSRQNYGYTF,TGTGCCAGCAGTCGACAGAACTATGGCTACACCTTC
NA,TRBJ2-7,14,NA,TRBV6-1,CASSEQGGVGEQYF,TGTGCCAGCAGTGAACAGGGAGGCGTAGGCGAGCAGTACTTC
NA,TRBJ2-1,16,NA,TRBV5-1,CASSLNWLSSYNEQFF,TGCGCCAGCAGCTTGAATTGGCTCAGCTCCTACAATGAGCAGTTCTTC
TRBD1,TRBJ1-5,14,NA,TRBV10-3,CAISASTGDQPQHF,TGTGCCATCAGTGCCTCAACAGGGGATCAGCCCCAGCATTTT
TRBD2,TRBJ2-5,16,NA,TRBV5-1,CASSLAPSGVQETQYF,TGCGCCAGCAGCTTGGCCCCTAGCGGGGTTCAAGAGACCCAGTACTTC
NA,TRBJ2-3,15,NA,TRBV5-3,CARSFSGASTDTQYF,TGTGCCAGAAGCTTTTCAGGGGCGAGCACAGATACGCAGTATTTT
NA,TRBJ2-7,15,NA,TRBV4-2,CASSQADGTLYEQYF,TGTGCCAGCAGCCAAGCCGACGGGACACTCTACGAGCAGTACTTC
TRBD1,TRBJ1-2,14,NA,TRBV7-2,CASSFGDREDGYTF,TGTGCCAGCAGCTTCGGGGACAGGGAGGATGGCTACACCTTC
NA,TRBJ1-5,13,NA,TRBV6-5,CASSRGAGQPQHF,TGTGCCAGCAGCCGGGGGGCGGGTCAGCCCCAGCATTTT
NA,TRBJ1-5,14,NA,TRBV10-3,CAIRGFGSNQPQHF,TGTGCCATCAGGGGGTTTGGTAGCAATCAGCCCCAGCATTTT
TRBD2,TRBJ2-3,21,NA,TRBV10-3,CAISESILAGGDDTSTDTQYF,TGTGCCATCAGTGAGTCGATTCTAGCGGGGGGGGACGATACTAGCACAGATACGCAGTATTTT
NA,TRBJ2-7,12,NA,TRBV5-6,CASSFYGYEQYF,TGTGCCAGCAGCTTTTACGGGTACGAGCAGTACTTC
NA,TRBJ1-6,13,NA,TRBV9,CASSEGWNSPLHF,TGTGCCAGCAGCGAAGGGTGGAATTCACCCCTCCACTTT
NA,TRBJ1-4,13,NA,TRBV11-2,CASSLEYGEKLFF,TGTGCCAGCAGCTTAGAGTACGGTGAAAAACTGTTTTTT
TRBD1,TRBJ1-2,15,NA,TRBV5-4,CASNPLAGGLGGYTF,TGTGCCAGCAACCCCCTTGCAGGGGGCCTGGGTGGCTACACCTTC
NA,TRBJ2-7,13,NA,TRBV10-3,CAIRGPGDSEQYF,TGTGCCATCCGGGGACCAGGGGACTCCGAGCAGTACTTC
NA,TRBJ2-6,15,NA,TRBV5-5,CASSLGWVVTNVLTF,TGTGCCAGCAGCTTGGGCTGGGTGGTTACCAACGTCCTGACTTTC
NA,TRBJ1-2,12,NA,TRBV28,CASNWGSYGYTF,TGTGCCAGCAACTGGGGGTCCTATGGCTACACCTTC
NA,TRBJ2-3,15,NA,TRBV5-4,CASKGAVRSTDTQYF,TGTGCCAGCAAAGGGGCTGTCAGAAGCACAGATACGCAGTATTTT
NA,TRBJ2-3,15,NA,TRBV5-1,CASSTQVGTGDTQYF,TGCGCCAGCAGCACACAGGTTGGAACTGGAGATACGCAGTATTTT
NA,TRBJ2-2,12,NA,TRBV6-5,CASSSNTGELFF,TGTGCCAGCAGTTCGAACACCGGGGAGCTGTTTTTT
NA,TRBJ1-6,12,NA,TRBV27,CASSSPNSPLHF,TGTGCCAGCAGTTCCCCGAATTCACCCCTCCACTTT
NA,TRBJ2-1,15,NA,TRBV27,CASSFVPTSYNEQFF,TGTGCCAGCAGTTTTGTACCAACCTCCTACAATGAGCAGTTCTTC
NA,TRBJ2-7,14,NA,TRBV28,CASSFTGPPYEQYF,TGTGCCAGCAGTTTCACAGGCCCCCCCTACGAGCAGTACTTC
NA,TRBJ1-1,13,NA,TRBV7-3,CASSRRADTEAFF,TGTGCCAGCAGCAGAAGGGCGGACACTGAAGCTTTCTTT
TRBD2,TRBJ2-3,15,NA,TRBV3-1/TRBV3-2,CASSQGTSLPDTQYF,TGTGCCAGCAGCCAGGGGACTAGTTTGCCAGATACGCAGTATTTT
TRBD1,TRBJ2-2,16,NA,TRBV2,CASSSQGAQVTGELFF,TGTGCCAGCAGTTCACAGGGGGCGCAAGTCACCGGGGAGCTGTTTTTT
NA,TRBJ1-2,10,NA,TRBV29-1,CSVPQDGYTF,TGCAGCGTTCCACAGGATGGCTACACCTTC
NA,TRBJ1-1,15,NA,TRBV5-1,CASRYMGITNTEAFF,TGCGCCAGCAGGTATATGGGGATTACGAACACTGAAGCTTTCTTT
NA,TRBJ1-5,15,NA,TRBV28,CATTQGSQGNQPQHF,TGTGCCACAACTCAGGGATCCCAGGGCAATCAGCCCCAGCATTTT
NA,TRBJ1-2,12,NA,TRBV10-3,CAIMGGLGGYTF,TGTGCCATCATGGGGGGGCTCGGAGGCTACACCTTC
NA,TRBJ1-1,13,NA,TRBV18,CASSPGTDREAFF,TGTGCCAGCTCACCCGGGACCGATAGGGAAGCTTTCTTT
TRBD2,TRBJ2-7,18,NA,TRBV4-2,CASSQDLGRGASSYEQYF,TGTGCCAGCAGCCAAGATCTGGGGCGGGGGGCCTCCTCCTACGAGCAGTACTTC
NA,TRBJ2-1,16,NA,TRBV7-2,CASSLWAGHPYNEQFF,TGTGCCAGCAGCTTATGGGCGGGACATCCCTACAATGAGCAGTTCTTC
NA,TRBJ1-2,14,NA,TRBV14,CASSQLQAAGRYTF,TGTGCCAGCAGCCAGCTACAAGCGGCCGGGCGCTACACCTTC
TRBD1,TRBJ2-2,16,NA,TRBV2,CASSQTGTANTGELFF,TGTGCCAGCAGTCAAACCGGGACAGCCAACACCGGGGAGCTGTTTTTT
NA,TRBJ2-7,14,NA,TRBV7-9,CASSPPGPSYEQYF,TGTGCCAGCAGCCCCCCGGGACCAAGCTACGAGCAGTACTTC